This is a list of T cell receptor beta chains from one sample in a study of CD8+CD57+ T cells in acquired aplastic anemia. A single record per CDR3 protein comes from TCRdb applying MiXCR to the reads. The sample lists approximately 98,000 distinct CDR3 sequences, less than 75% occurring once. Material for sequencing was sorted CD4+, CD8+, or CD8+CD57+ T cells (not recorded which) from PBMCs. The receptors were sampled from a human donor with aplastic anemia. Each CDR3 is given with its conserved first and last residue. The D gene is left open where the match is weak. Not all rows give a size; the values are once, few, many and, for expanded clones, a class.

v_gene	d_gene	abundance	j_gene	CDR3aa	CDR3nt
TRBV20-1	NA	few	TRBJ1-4	CSARLAGGNEKLFF	TGCAGTGCTAGGTTGGCCGGAGGGAATGAAAAACTGTTTTTT
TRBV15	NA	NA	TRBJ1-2	CATSKGGSYGYTF	TGTGCCACCAGCAAGGGAGGGAGCTATGGCTACACCTTC
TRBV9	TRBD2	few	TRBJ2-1	CASSARLAGGASPFNSEQFF	TGTGCCAGCAGCGCGCGACTAGCGGGGGGGGCTTCCCCCTTCAATAGTGAGCAGTTCTTC
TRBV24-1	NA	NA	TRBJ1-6	CATSDRLNSPLHF	TGTGCCACCAGTGACCGCCTTAATTCACCCCTCCACTTT
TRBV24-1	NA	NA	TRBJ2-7	CATSDTSLGEQYF	TGTGCCACCAGTGACACTAGCCTGGGGGAGCAGTACTTC
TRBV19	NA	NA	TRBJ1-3	CASSIALQLPIAGNTIYF	TGTGCCAGTAGTATAGCCCTTCAGTTGCCAATCGCGGGAAACACCATATATTTT
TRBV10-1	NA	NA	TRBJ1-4	CASSDGSTNEKLFF	TGCGCCAGCAGTGACGGGTCAACTAATGAAAAACTGTTTTTT
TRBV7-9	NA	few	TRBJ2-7	CASSLMGGGEQYF	TGTGCCAGCAGCTTAATGGGAGGGGGCGAGCAGTACTTC
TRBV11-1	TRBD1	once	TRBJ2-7	CASSLEGTVSSYEQYF	TGTGCCAGCAGCTTAGAAGGGACAGTTTCCTCCTACGAGCAGTACTTC
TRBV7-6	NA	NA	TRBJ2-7	CASSLGVQLADEQYF	TGTGCCAGCAGCTTAGGGGTCCAACTGGCCGACGAGCAGTACTTC
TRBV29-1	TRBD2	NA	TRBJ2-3	CSVDKRDRTDTQYF	TGCAGCGTTGACAAGCGGGACCGCACAGATACGCAGTATTTT
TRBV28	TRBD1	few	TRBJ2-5	CASRGQGALETQYF	TGTGCCAGCAGGGGACAGGGGGCACTAGAGACCCAGTACTTC
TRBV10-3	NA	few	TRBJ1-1	CAIGAPPEAFF	TGTGCCATCGGAGCCCCCCCCGAAGCTTTCTTT
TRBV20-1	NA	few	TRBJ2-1	CSARDASYNEQFF	TGCAGTGCTAGAGATGCGTCCTACAATGAGCAGTTCTTC
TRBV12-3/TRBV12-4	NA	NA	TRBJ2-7	CASSLSYHYEQYF	TGTGCCAGCAGTCTAAGCTATCACTACGAGCAGTACTTC
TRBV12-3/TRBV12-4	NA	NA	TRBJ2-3	CASSLKRDTQYF	TGTGCCAGCAGTTTGAAGCGAGATACGCAGTATTTT
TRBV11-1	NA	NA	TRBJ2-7	CASSSRPGHDAYEQYF	TGTGCCAGCAGCTCGAGACCAGGGCATGATGCCTACGAGCAGTACTTC
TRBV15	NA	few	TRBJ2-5	CATSGGWTQYF	TGTGCCACCAGCGGAGGGTGGACCCAGTACTTC
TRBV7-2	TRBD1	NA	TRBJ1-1	CASIRGPGNTEAFF	TGTGCCAGCATTAGGGGGCCGGGGAACACTGAAGCTTTCTTT
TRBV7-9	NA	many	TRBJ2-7	CASSLVHGGPGTGTYEQYF	TGTGCCAGCAGCTTAGTCCATGGGGGACCCGGGACGGGGACCTACGAGCAGTACTTC
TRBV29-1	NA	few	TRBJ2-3	CSVEESPPDTQYF	TGCAGCGTTGAAGAGTCCCCCCCAGATACGCAGTATTTT
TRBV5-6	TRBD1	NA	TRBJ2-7	CASSPTDRSYEQYF	TGTGCCAGCAGCCCCACGGACAGGTCCTACGAGCAGTACTTC
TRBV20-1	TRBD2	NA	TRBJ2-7	CSALELADNYEQYF	TGCAGTGCCCTGGAACTAGCGGATAACTACGAGCAGTACTTC
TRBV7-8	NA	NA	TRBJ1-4	CASSPNRRLNEKLFF	TGTGCCAGCAGCCCAAACAGGAGACTAAATGAAAAACTGTTTTTT
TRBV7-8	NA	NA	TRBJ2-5	CASSLVGVETQYF	TGTGCCAGCAGCTTGGTAGGGGTAGAGACCCAGTACTTC
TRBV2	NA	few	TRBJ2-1	CASCDPNYNEQFF	TGTGCCAGCTGCGACCCTAACTACAATGAGCAGTTCTTC
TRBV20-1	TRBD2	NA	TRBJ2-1	CSARERLAASSYNEQFF	TGCAGTGCTAGGGAGAGACTAGCGGCTAGCTCCTACAATGAGCAGTTCTTC
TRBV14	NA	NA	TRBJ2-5	CASSPPGHYPQTQYF	TGTGCCAGCAGCCCTCCGGGACATTACCCCCAGACCCAGTACTTC
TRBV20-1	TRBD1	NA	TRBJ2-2	CSARSDRGGDTGELFF	TGCAGTGCTAGAAGTGACAGGGGCGGGGACACCGGGGAGCTGTTTTTT
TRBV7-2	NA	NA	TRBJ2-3	CASSLRQLGYTDTQYF	TGTGCCAGCAGCTTACGGCAGTTGGGCTACACAGATACGCAGTATTTT
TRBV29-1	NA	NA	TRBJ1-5	CSVEDQEGQPQHF	TGCAGCGTTGAAGATCAGGAAGGTCAGCCCCAGCATTTT
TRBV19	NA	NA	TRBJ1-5	CASSIDGARGQPQHF	TGTGCCAGTAGTATAGACGGGGCCCGGGGGCAGCCCCAGCATTTT